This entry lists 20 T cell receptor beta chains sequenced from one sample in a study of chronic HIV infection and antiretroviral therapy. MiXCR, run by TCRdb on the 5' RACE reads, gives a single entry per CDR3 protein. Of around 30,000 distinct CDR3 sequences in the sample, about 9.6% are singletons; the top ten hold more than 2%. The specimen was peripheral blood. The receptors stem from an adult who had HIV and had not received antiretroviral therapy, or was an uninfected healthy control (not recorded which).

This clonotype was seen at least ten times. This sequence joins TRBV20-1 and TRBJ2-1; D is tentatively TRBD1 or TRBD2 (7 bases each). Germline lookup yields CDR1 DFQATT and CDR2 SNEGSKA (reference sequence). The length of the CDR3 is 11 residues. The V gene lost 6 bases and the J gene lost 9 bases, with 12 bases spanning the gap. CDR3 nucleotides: TGCAGTGCCAGGGGGGGGAGTGAGCAGTTCTTC. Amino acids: CSARGGSEQFF.

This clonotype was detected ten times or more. CDR3 nucleotides: TGTGCCAGCATAAAAGACGGGGGTGAGCAGTACTTC. It encodes CASIKDGGEQYF. This chain joins TRBV7-2 and TRBJ2-7, with a weak D call TRBD2 (6 bases). The CDR3 totals 12 residues. Per germline, CDR1 SGHTA and CDR2 FQGNSA. Trimming stripped 7 bases from V and 7 bases from J, with 14 bases between.

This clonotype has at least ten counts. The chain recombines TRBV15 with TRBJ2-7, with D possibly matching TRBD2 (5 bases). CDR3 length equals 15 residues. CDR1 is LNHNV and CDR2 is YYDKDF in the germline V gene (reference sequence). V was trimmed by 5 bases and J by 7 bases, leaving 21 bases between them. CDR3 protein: CATSRRTGLDGEQYF. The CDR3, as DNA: TGTGCCACCAGCCGTCGGACTGGGCTGGACGGTGAGCAGTACTTC. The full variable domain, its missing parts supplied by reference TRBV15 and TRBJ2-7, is DAMVIQNPRYQVTQFGKPVTLSCSQTLNHNVMYWYQQKSSQAPKLLFHYYDKDFNNEADTPDNFQSRRPNTSFCFLDIRSPGLGDTAMYLCATSRRTGLDGEQYFGPGTRLTVT.

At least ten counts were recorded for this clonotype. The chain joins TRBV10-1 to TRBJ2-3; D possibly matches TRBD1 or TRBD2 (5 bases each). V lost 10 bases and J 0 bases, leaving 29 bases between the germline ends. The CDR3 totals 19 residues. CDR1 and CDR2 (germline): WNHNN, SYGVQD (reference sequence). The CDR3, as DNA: TGCGCCATCCAGTGTATCGGGGCTCGGAATCACTCTAGCACAGATACGCAGTATTTT. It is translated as CAIQCIGARNHSSTDTQYF.

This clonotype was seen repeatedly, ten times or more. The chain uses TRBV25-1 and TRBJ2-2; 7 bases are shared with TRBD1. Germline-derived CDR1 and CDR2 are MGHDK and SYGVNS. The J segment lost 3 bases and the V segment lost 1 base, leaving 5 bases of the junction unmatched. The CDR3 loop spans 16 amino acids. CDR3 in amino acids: CASSEFRTGDTGELFF. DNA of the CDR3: TGTGCCAGCAGTGAATTTAGGACAGGAGACACCGGGGAGCTGTTTTTT. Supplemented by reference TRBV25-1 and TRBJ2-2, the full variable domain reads EADIYQTPRYLVIGTGKKITLECSQTMGHDKMYWYQQDPGMELHLIHYSYGVNSTEKGDLSSESTVSRIRTEHFPLTLESARPSHTSQYLCASSEFRTGDTGELFFGEGSRLTVL.

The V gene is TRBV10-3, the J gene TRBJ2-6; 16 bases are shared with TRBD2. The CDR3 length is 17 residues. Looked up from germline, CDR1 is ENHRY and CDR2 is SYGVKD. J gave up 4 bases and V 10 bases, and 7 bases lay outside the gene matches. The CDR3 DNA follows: TGTGCCAGTGGGACTAGCGGGAGGGCGCAAGGGGCCAACGTCCTGACTTTC. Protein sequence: CASGTSGRAQGANVLTF.

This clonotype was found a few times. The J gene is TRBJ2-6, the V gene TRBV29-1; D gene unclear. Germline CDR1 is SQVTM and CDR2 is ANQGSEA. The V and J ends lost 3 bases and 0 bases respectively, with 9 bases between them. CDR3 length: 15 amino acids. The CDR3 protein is CSVDVWDSGANVLTF. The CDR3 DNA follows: TGCAGCGTTGACGTCTGGGACTCTGGGGCCAACGTCCTGACTTTC.

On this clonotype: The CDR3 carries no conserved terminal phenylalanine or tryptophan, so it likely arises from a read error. DNA for the CDR3: TGCAGCGTTGAGAGGGGTAGAGCAGATACGCAGTATTAT. It yields the protein CSVERGRADTQYY. The chain carries TRBV29-1 and TRBJ2-3; D might be TRBD1 or TRBD2, each matching 5 bases. There are 13 residues in the CDR3. CDR1 and CDR2 from the germline V gene are SQVTM and ANQGSEA. Trimming took off 3 bases at V and 4 bases at J, with 11 bases between the two ends.

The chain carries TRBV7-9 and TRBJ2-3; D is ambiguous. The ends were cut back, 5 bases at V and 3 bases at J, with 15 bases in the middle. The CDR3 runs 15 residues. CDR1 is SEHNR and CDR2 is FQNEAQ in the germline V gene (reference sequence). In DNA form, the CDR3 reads TGTGCCAGCAGCCCCGCGGCAACTTGGACAGATACGCAGTATTTT. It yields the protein CASSPAATWTDTQYF.

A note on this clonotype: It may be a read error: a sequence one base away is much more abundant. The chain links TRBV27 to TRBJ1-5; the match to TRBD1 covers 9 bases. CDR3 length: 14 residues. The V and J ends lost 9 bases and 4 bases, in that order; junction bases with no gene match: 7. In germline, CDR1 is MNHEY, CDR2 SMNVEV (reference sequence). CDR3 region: CARSLGQGNQPQHF. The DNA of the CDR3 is TGTGCCAGAAGTCTAGGACAGGGGAATCAGCCCCAGCATTTT.

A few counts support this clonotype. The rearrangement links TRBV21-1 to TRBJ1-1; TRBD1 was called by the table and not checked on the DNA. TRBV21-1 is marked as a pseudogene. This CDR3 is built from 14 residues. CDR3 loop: CASSKTRSGVEAFF. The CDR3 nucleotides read TGTGCCAGCAGCAAGACCCGGTCCGGAGTTGAAGCTTTCTTT.

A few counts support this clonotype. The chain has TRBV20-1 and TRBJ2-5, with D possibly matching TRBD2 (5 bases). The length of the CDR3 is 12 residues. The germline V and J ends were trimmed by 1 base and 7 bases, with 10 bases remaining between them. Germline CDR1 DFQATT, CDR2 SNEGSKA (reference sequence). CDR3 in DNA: TGCAGTGCTAGAGTATTAGGAGGGACCCAGTACTTC. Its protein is CSARVLGGTQYF.

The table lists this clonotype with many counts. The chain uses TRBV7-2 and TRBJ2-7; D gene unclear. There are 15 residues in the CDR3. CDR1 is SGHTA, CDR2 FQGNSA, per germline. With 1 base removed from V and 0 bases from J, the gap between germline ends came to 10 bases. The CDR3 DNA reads TGTGCCAGCAGCTTAGGACTGAGCAGCTCCTACGAGCAGTACTTC. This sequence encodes CASSLGLSSSYEQYF.

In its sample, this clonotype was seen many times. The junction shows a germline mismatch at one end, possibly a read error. CDR3 residues: CASSLDSYNEQFF. As DNA, the CDR3 is TGTGCCAGCAGCCTAGACTCCTACAATGAGCAGTTCTTC. The rearrangement uses TRBV11-2 and TRBJ2-1; D not certain. The CDR3 has 13 amino acids. Germline V CDR1 and CDR2: SGHAT, FQNNGV. Full variable domain (outside the CDR3, taken from reference TRBV11-2 and TRBJ2-1): EAGVAQSPRYKIIEKRQSVAFWCNPISGHATLYWYQQILGQGPKLLIQFQNNGVVDDSQLPKDRFSAERLKGVDSTLKIQPAKLEDSAVYLCASSLDSYNEQFFGPGTRLTVL.

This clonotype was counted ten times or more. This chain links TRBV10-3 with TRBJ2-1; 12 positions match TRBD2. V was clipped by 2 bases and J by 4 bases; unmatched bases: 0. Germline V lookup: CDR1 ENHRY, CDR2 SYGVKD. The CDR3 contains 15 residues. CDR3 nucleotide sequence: TGTGCCATCAGTGAGACTAGCGGGGGGTACAATGAGCAGTTCTTC. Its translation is CAISETSGGYNEQFF.

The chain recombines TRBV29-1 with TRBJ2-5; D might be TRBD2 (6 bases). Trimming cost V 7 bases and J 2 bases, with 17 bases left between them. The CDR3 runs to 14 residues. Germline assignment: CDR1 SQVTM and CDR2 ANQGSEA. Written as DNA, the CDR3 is TGCAGCGCGGTCGGGGGTCACCTACAAGAGACCCAGTACTTC. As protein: CSAVGGHLQETQYF.

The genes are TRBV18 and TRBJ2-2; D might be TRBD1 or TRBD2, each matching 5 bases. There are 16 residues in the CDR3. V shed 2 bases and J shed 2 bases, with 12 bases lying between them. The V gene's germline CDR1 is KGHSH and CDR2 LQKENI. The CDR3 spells CASSPDTGTNTGELFF. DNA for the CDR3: TGTGCCAGCTCACCAGACACCGGGACCAACACCGGGGAGCTGTTTTTT.

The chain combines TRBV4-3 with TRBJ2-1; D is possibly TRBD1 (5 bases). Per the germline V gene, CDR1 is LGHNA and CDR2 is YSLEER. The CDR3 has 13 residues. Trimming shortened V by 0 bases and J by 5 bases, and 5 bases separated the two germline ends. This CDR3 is CASSQEGDNEQFF. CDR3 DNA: TGCGCCAGCAGCCAAGAAGGGGACAATGAGCAGTTCTTC.

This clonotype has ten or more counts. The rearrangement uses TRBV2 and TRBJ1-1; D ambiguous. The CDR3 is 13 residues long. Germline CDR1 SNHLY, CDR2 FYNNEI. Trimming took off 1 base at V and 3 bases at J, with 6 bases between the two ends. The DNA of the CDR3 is TGTGCCAGCAGTGAAGGGACCTACACTGAAGCTTTCTTT. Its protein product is CASSEGTYTEAFF.

In DNA form, the CDR3 reads TGCGCCAGCAGCCAAGATCAGTGGTCCACAGATACGCAGTATTTT. Translating it yields CASSQDQWSTDTQYF. The gene calls are TRBV4-1 and TRBJ2-3; D gene unclear. There are 15 residues in the CDR3. V was pared by 0 bases and J by 2 bases, with 9 bases between. The germline gives CDR1 MGHRA, CDR2 YSYEKL.